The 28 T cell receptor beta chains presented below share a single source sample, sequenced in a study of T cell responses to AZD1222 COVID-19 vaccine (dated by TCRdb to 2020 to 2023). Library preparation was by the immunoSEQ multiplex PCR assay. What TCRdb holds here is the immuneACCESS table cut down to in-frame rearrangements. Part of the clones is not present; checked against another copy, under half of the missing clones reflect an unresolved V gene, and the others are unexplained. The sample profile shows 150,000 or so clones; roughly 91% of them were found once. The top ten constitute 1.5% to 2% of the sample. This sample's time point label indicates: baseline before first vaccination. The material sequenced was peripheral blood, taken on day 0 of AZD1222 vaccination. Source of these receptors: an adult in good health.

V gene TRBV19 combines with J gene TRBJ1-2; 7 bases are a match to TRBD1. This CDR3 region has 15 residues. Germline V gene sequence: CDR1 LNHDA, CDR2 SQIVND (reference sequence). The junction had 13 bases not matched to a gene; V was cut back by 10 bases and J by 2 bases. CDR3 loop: CATPLDRQTNYGYTF. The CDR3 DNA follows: TGTGCCACCCCCTTGGACAGGCAAACCAACTATGGCTACACCTTC.

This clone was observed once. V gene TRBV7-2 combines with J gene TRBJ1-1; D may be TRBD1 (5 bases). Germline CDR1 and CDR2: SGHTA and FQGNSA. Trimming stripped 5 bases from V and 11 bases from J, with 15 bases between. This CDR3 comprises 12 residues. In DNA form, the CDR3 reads TGTGCCAGCAGCCCAAACAGGATAGGGGCTTTCTTT. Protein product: CASSPNRIGAFF.

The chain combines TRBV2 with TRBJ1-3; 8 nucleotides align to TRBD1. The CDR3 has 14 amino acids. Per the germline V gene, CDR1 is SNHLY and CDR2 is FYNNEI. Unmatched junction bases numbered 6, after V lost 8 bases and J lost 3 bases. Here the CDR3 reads CASGTGFFGNTIYF. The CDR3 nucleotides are TGTGCCAGCGGGACAGGCTTTTTTGGAAACACCATATATTTT.

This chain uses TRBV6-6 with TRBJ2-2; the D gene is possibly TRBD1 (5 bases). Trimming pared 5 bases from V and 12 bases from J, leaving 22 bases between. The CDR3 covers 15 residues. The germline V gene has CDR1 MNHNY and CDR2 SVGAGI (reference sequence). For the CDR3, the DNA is TGTGCCAGCAGTCGATCCCCCGACAGCAACCCTAAGCTGTTTTTT. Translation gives CASSRSPDSNPKLFF.

This CDR3 reads CASSLGGPTDTQYF. The DNA of the CDR3 is TGTGCCAGCAGCTTGGGAGGGCCTACAGATACGCAGTATTTT. The chain couples TRBV5-6 to TRBJ2-3; tentative D call: TRBD2 (5 bases). This CDR3 has 14 residues. Trimming stripped 0 bases from V and 3 bases from J, with 8 bases between. Germline V gene sequence: CDR1 SGHDT, CDR2 YYEEEE.

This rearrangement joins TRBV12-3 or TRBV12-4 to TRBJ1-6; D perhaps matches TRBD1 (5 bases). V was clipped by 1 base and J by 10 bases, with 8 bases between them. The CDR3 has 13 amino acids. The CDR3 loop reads CASSLGGGSPLHF. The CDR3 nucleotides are TGTGCCAGCAGTTTAGGGGGGGGATCACCCCTCCACTTT.

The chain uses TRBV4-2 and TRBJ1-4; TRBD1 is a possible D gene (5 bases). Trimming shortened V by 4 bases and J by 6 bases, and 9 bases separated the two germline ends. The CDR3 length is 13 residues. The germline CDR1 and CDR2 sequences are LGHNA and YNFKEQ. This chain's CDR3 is CASSPKTDEKLFF. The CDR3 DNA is TGTGCCAGCAGCCCCAAGACAGATGAAAAACTGTTTTTT.

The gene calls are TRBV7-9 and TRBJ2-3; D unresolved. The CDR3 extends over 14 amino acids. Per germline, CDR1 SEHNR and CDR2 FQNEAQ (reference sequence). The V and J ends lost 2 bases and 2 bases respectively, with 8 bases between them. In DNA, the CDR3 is TGTGCCAGCAGCTTATCCCGACCCACAGATACGCAGTATTTT. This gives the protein CASSLSRPTDTQYF.

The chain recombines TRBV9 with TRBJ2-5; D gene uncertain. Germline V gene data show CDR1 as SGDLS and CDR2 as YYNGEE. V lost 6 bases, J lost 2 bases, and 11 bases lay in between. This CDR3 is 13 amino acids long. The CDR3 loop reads CASTKDGQETQYF. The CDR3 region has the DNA TGTGCCAGCACCAAGGACGGTCAAGAGACCCAGTACTTC.

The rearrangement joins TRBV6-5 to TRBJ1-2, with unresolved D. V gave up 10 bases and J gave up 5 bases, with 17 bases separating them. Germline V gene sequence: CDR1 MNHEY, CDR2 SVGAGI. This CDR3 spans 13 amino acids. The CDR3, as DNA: TGTGCCACCTGCGTGACGGTAGTGTATGGCTACACCTTC. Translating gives CATCVTVVYGYTF.

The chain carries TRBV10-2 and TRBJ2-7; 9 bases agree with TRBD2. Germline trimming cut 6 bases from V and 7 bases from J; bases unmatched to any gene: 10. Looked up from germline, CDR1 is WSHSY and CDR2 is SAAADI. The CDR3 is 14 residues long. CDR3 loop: CASSPKSGGWEQYV. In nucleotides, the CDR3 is TGCGCCAGCAGCCCGAAAAGCGGGGGGTGGGAGCAGTACGTC.

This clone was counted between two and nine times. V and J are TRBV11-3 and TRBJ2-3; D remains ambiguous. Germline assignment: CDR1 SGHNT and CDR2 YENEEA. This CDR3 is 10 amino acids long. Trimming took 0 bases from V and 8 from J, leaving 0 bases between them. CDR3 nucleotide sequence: TGTGCCAGCAGCTTAGATACGCAGTATTTT. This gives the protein CASSLDTQYF.

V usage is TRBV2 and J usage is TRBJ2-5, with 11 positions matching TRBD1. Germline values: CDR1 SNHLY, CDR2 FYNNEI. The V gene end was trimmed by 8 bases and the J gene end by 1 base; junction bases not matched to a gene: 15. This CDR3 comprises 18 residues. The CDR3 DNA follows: TGTGCCAGCCACAGGACAGGGGGCGCGGGGGGGCTCCAAGAGACCCAGTACTTC. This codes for CASHRTGGAGGLQETQYF. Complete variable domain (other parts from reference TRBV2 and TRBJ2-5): EPEVTQTPSHQVTQMGQEVILRCVPISNHLYFYWYRQILGQKVEFLVSFYNNEISEKSEIFDDQFSVERPDGSNFTLKIRSTKLEDSAMYFCASHRTGGAGGLQETQYFGPGTRLLVL.

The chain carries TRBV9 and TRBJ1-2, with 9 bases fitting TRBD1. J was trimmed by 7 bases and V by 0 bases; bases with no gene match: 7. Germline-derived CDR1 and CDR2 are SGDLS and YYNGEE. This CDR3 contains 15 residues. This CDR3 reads CASSVGGQGLFGYTF. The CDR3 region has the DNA TGTGCCAGCAGCGTAGGGGGACAGGGCCTCTTTGGCTACACCTTC.

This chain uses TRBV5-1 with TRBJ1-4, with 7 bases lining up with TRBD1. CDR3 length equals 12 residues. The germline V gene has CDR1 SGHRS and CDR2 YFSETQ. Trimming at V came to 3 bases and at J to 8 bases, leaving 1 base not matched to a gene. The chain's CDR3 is CASSWDSEKLFF. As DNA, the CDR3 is TGCGCCAGCAGCTGGGACAGCGAAAAACTGTTTTTT.

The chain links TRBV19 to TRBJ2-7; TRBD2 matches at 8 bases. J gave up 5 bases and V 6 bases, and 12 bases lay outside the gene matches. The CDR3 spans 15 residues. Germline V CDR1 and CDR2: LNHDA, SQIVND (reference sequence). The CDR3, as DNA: TGTGCCAGTAGCCAAGAGGGACTAGGAATCCACGAGCAGTACTTC. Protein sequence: CASSQEGLGIHEQYF.

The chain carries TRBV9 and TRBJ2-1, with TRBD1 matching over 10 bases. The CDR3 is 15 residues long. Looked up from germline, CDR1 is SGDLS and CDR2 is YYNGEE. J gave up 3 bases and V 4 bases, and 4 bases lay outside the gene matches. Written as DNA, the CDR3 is TGTGCCAGCAGCTTGAGGACAGGGGGCTACAATGAGCAGTTCTTC. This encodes CASSLRTGGYNEQFF.

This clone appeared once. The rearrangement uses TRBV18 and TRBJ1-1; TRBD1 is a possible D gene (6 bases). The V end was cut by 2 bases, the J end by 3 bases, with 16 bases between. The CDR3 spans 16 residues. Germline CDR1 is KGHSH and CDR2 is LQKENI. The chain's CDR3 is CASSPAGGQKYTEAFF. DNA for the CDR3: TGTGCCAGCTCACCAGCGGGGGGGCAGAAATACACTGAAGCTTTCTTT.

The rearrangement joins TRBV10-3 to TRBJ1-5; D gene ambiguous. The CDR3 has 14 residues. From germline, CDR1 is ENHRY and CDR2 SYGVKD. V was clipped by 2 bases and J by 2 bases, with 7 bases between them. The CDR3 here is CAISETGGNQPQHF. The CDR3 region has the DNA TGTGCCATCAGTGAGACTGGGGGCAATCAGCCCCAGCATTTT.

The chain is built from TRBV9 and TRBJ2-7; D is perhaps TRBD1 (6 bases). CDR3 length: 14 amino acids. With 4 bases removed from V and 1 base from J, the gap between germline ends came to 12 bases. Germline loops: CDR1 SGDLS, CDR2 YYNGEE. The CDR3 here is CASSQGTASYEQYF. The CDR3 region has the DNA TGTGCCAGCAGCCAGGGGACGGCTTCCTACGAGCAGTACTTC.

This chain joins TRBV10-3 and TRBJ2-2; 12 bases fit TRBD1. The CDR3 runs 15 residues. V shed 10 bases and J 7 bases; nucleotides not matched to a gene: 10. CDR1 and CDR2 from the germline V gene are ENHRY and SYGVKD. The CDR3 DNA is TGTGCCACAAAAAGAGGGACAGGGGGCAACGGGGAGCTGTTTTTT. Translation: CATKRGTGGNGELFF.

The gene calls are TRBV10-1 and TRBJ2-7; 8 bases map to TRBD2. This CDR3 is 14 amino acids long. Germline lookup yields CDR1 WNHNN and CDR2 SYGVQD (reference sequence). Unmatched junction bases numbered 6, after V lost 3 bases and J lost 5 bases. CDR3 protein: CASSDGAGVDEQYF. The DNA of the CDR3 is TGCGCCAGCAGTGACGGAGCGGGAGTAGACGAGCAGTACTTC.

The CDR3 reads CASSINYSDNEQFF. The DNA of the CDR3 is TGTGCCAGTAGTATAAACTATTCCGACAATGAGCAGTTCTTC. The genes are TRBV19 and TRBJ2-1; D not certain. Trimming took off 2 bases at V and 5 bases at J, with 10 bases between the two ends. The CDR3 runs to 14 residues. Germline values: CDR1 LNHDA, CDR2 SQIVND (reference sequence).

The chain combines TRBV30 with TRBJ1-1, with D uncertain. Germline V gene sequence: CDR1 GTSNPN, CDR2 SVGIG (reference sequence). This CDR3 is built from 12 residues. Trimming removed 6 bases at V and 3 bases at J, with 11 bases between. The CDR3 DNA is TGTGCCTGCCGAACGGTGGACACTGAAGCTTTCTTT. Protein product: CACRTVDTEAFF. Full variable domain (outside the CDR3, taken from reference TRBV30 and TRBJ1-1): SQTIHQWPATLVQPVGSPLSLECTVEGTSNPNLYWYRQAAGRGLQLLFYSVGIGQISSEVPQNLSASRPQDRQFILSSKKLLLSDSGFYLCACRTVDTEAFFGQGTRLTVV.

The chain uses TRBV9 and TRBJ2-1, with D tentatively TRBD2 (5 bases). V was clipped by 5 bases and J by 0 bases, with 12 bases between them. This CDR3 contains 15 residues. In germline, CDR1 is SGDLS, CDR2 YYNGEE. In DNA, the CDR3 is TGTGCCAGCAGTGGACTCAAGAGCTCCTACAATGAGCAGTTCTTC. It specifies CASSGLKSSYNEQFF.

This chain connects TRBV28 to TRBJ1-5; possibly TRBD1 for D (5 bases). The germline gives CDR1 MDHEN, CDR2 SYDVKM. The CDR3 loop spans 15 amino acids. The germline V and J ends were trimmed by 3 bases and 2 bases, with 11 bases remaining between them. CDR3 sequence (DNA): TGTGCCAGCAGTTTCGGGGGGTTCGGCAATCAGCCCCAGCATTTT. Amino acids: CASSFGGFGNQPQHF. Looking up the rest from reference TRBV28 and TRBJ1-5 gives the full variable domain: DVKVTQSSRYLVKRTGEKVFLECVQDMDHENMFWYRQDPGLGLRLIYFSYDVKMKEKGDIPEGYSVSREKKERFSLILESASTNQTSMYLCASSFGGFGNQPQHFGDGTRLSIL.

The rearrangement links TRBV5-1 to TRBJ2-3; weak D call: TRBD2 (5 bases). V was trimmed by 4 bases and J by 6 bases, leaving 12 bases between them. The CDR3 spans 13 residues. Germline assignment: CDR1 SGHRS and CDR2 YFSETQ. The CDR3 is CASSLPTGDTQYF. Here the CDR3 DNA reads TGCGCCAGCAGCCTACCGACGGGGGATACGCAGTATTTT.

The CDR3 DNA reads TGTGCCAGCAGTCGGACAGGGGGCATTCTGGCTAATGAAAAACTGTTTTTT. Its protein is CASSRTGGILANEKLFF. The genes are TRBV6-2 or TRBV6-3 and TRBJ1-4; TRBD1 aligns across 11 bases. The CDR3 is made up of 17 amino acids. V lost 5 bases and J lost 3; bases outside the gene matches: 8. CDR1 is MNHEY and CDR2 is SVGEGT in the germline V gene.